A single sample gave rise to the 24 T cell receptor beta chains below, sequenced in a study of cytomegalovirus exposure and HLA in healthy donors. With 60 Vbeta and 13 Jbeta primers, the PCR was carried out. Sequencing used immunoSEQ multiplex PCR; TCRdb keeps in-frame clones, though not all of them. This table holds around 100,000 clones, approximately 58% found once. Sequenced: PBMCs. The receptors come from a woman aged 25 to 39 in good health and CMV-seronegative.

The gene calls are TRBV5-1 and TRBJ1-1, with D tentatively TRBD1 (5 bases). Looked up from germline, CDR1 is SGHRS and CDR2 is YFSETQ. The CDR3 has 15 amino acids. Deletions cut 0 bases from V and 2 bases from J, with 11 bases between. This CDR3 is CASSLVAGYNTEAFF. CDR3 in DNA: TGCGCCAGCAGCTTGGTTGCAGGGTATAACACTGAAGCTTTCTTT. Full variable domain (remainder filled in from reference TRBV5-1 and TRBJ1-1): KAGVTQTPRYLIKTRGQQVTLSCSPISGHRSVSWYQQTPGQGLQFLFEYFSETQRNKGNFPGRFSGRQFSNSRSEMNVSTLELGDSALYLCASSLVAGYNTEAFFGQGTRLTVV.

This clone was observed a handful of times. V usage is TRBV28 and J usage is TRBJ2-1; 8 bases line up with TRBD2. Germline CDR1 MDHEN, CDR2 SYDVKM. The CDR3 runs to 18 residues. J was trimmed by 4 bases and V by 3 bases; bases with no gene match: 14. The chain's CDR3 is CASSFPPSSGPTYNEQFF. The CDR3 nucleotides read TGTGCCAGCAGTTTCCCACCGTCTAGCGGGCCAACTTACAATGAGCAGTTCTTC. Filled out from reference TRBV28 and TRBJ2-1, the complete variable domain reads DVKVTQSSRYLVKRTGEKVFLECVQDMDHENMFWYRQDPGLGLRLIYFSYDVKMKEKGDIPEGYSVSREKKERFSLILESASTNQTSMYLCASSFPPSSGPTYNEQFFGPGTRLTVL.

This clone was seen more than once but under ten times. CDR3 bases: TGTGCCAGCAGCACGACCGGGACAGGGTATACTGAAGCTTTCTTT. This gives the protein CASSTTGTGYTEAFF. The chain employs TRBV7-2 and TRBJ1-1; TRBD1 agrees at 9 bases. From germline, CDR1 is SGHTA and CDR2 FQGNSA. V was clipped by 5 bases and J by 5 bases; unmatched bases: 9. The CDR3 spans 15 residues.

The J gene is TRBJ2-1, the V gene TRBV30; D call uncertain. The CDR3 sequence is 13 residues long. Looked up from germline, CDR1 is GTSNPN and CDR2 is SVGIG (reference sequence). The germline V and J ends were trimmed by 3 bases and 2 bases, with 8 bases remaining between them. The CDR3 coding sequence is TGTGCCTGGAGAAAGCTAGCCTACAATGAGCAGTTCTTC. This codes for CAWRKLAYNEQFF.

The chain couples TRBV19 to TRBJ2-7; 11 nucleotides agree with TRBD2. Germline CDR1 reads LNHDA; CDR2 reads SQIVND (reference sequence). This CDR3 has 14 residues. V lost 3 bases to trimming and J lost 3 bases; unmatched junction nucleotides: 1. The CDR3 bases are TGTGCCAGTAGTATGGGACTAGCGGTCTACGAGCAGTACTTC. Translation gives CASSMGLAVYEQYF.

This clone came up once. The rearrangement links TRBV16 to TRBJ2-7, with D perhaps TRBD1 (8 bases). The germline CDR1 and CDR2 sequences are KGHSY and FQNENV. The CDR3 contains 15 residues. The V gene lost 0 bases and the J gene lost 4 bases, with 13 bases spanning the gap. CDR3 nucleotide sequence: TGTGCCAGCAGCCAATCGACAGGGGAGGGTTACGAGCAGTACTTC. This gives the protein CASSQSTGEGYEQYF.

In regard to this clone: Other DNA sequences in the sample encode the same CDR3. The V call is TRBV5-1, the J call TRBJ1-1; TRBD1 agrees at 9 bases. V shed 0 bases and J 4 bases; nucleotides not matched to a gene: 19. The germline V gene encodes CDR1 SGHRS and CDR2 YFSETQ. The CDR3 has 20 residues. In DNA form, the CDR3 reads TGCGCCAGCAGCTTGGAGGTTCCCAGGACAGGGGACGGCGCGGGCACTGAAGCTTTCTTT. Translated, it gives CASSLEVPRTGDGAGTEAFF.

The gene calls are TRBV2 and TRBJ2-7; D is perhaps TRBD2 (5 bases). V was cut by 5 bases and J by 0 bases, with 11 bases left in between. The CDR3 sequence is 14 residues long. Per germline, CDR1 SNHLY and CDR2 FYNNEI. DNA of the CDR3: TGTGCCAGCAGTTTGGAGGAAGTCTCCTACGAGCAGTACTTC. As protein: CASSLEEVSYEQYF.

V and J are TRBV4-3 and TRBJ1-6, with no clear D. This CDR3 contains 15 residues. Germline V gene lookup returns CDR1 LGHNA and CDR2 YSLEER. Trimming took 0 bases from V and 5 from J, leaving 8 bases between them. CDR3 coding DNA: TGCGCCAGCAGCCAAGACCGGGAAAATAATTCACCCCTCCACTTT. Its protein product is CASSQDRENNSPLHF.

The rearrangement links TRBV19 to TRBJ2-2; 11 bases line up with TRBD2. Trimming took 3 bases from V and 7 from J; bases not matched to a gene: 10. The CDR3 runs 17 residues. Germline CDR1 reads LNHDA; CDR2 reads SQIVND (reference sequence). The CDR3 DNA is TGTGCCAGTAGTATCCGTAGCGGGAGGGGTTTCGGCGGGGAGCTGTTTTTT. It translates to CASSIRSGRGFGGELFF.

The CDR3 sequence is CASSFGAELVGEQYF. As DNA, the CDR3 is TGTGCCAGCAGCTTTGGGGCGGAGCTTGTAGGCGAGCAGTACTTC. V usage is TRBV5-6 and J usage is TRBJ2-7; D possibly corresponds to TRBD1 (5 bases). Germline V CDR1 and CDR2: SGHDT, YYEEEE. The CDR3 extends over 15 amino acids. V lost 2 bases, J lost 6 bases, and 18 bases lay in between.

This rearrangement joins TRBV5-4 to TRBJ2-2, with TRBD1 identical over 7 bases. This CDR3 spans 14 amino acids. V lost 4 bases and J lost 5; bases outside the gene matches: 5. CDR1 and CDR2 from the germline V gene are SGHNT and YYREEE (reference sequence). Written as DNA, the CDR3 is TGTGCCAGCAGCGTAGACAGGGATACCGGGGAGCTGTTTTTT. This translates into CASSVDRDTGELFF.

The chain carries TRBV9 and TRBJ1-6; tentatively, D is TRBD1 (6 bases). Germline V gene sequence: CDR1 SGDLS, CDR2 YYNGEE. The V and J ends lost 0 bases and 8 bases respectively, with 12 bases between them. This CDR3 spans 15 amino acids. The CDR3 DNA is TGTGCCAGCAGCGTAGGAGTGGGACACCATTCACCCCTCCACTTT. Its translation: CASSVGVGHHSPLHF.

The genes are TRBV11-3 and TRBJ2-2, with 9 bases lining up with TRBD2. The germline V gene encodes CDR1 SGHNT and CDR2 YENEEA. The V and J ends lost 5 bases and 7 bases, in that order; junction bases with no gene match: 5. CDR3 length equals 14 residues. The CDR3 DNA follows: TGTGCCAGCAGCCCACAGACTAGCGGCGGGGAGCTGTTTTTT. This translates into CASSPQTSGGELFF.

The rearrangement uses TRBV18 and TRBJ1-5; perhaps TRBD1 as D (5 bases). V shed 3 bases and J shed 5 bases, with 11 bases lying between them. Germline V gene lookup returns CDR1 KGHSH and CDR2 LQKENI. The CDR3 spans 14 residues. The CDR3 loop is CASSPTGGDQPQHF. CDR3 DNA: TGTGCCAGCTCACCGACGGGAGGGGATCAGCCCCAGCATTTT.

In its sample, this clone was seen a few times. The rearrangement uses TRBV10-3 and TRBJ2-2, with 9 positions matching TRBD1. The V gene end was trimmed by 5 bases and the J gene end by 4 bases; junction bases not matched to a gene: 5. The CDR3 runs 15 residues. Germline CDR1 reads ENHRY; CDR2 reads SYGVKD. For the CDR3, the DNA is TGTGCCATCAGTTCCCCGGACAGGGGCACCGGGGAGCTGTTTTTT. Translating gives CAISSPDRGTGELFF.

The CDR3, as DNA: TGTGCCAGCAGCTTGGTTGCAGGGCCCCATGGCTACACCTTC. Translating gives CASSLVAGPHGYTF. The V and J genes are TRBV5-6 and TRBJ1-2; D may be TRBD1 (5 bases). Germline assignment: CDR1 SGHDT and CDR2 YYEEEE. Trimming took off 0 bases at V and 6 bases at J, with 12 bases between the two ends. The length of the CDR3 is 14 residues.

The chain links TRBV7-8 to TRBJ2-7, with TRBD1 matching 9 bases. CDR1 SGHVS and CDR2 FQNEAQ come from the germline V gene. This CDR3 has 15 amino acids. The V and J ends lost 2 bases and 1 base, in that order; junction bases with no gene match: 3. DNA of the CDR3: TGTGCCAGCAGCTTACACAGGGGGCCATCCTACGAGCAGTACTTC. Its translation is CASSLHRGPSYEQYF.

This clone was recorded a few times. J is TRBJ1-2 and V is TRBV5-8; D is unclear. V lost 1 base and J lost 4, with 14 bases in between. CDR3 length: 15 amino acids. Per the germline V gene, CDR1 is SGHTS and CDR2 is YDEGEE. The DNA of the CDR3 is TGTGCCAGCAGCTTGATTGCGGGAGCCCCCTATGGCTACACCTTC. It codes for CASSLIAGAPYGYTF.

This chain joins TRBV9 and TRBJ2-5; TRBD1 is a possible D gene (5 bases). The V gene lost 0 bases and the J gene lost 5 bases, with 11 bases spanning the gap. Per the germline V gene, CDR1 is SGDLS and CDR2 is YYNGEE. The CDR3 extends over 14 amino acids. The CDR3 bases are TGTGCCAGCAGCGTAGACAGGCTCGGTGAGACCCAGTACTTC. The encoded protein is CASSVDRLGETQYF.

This clone was observed a handful of times. J is TRBJ2-3 and V is TRBV7-3; D may be TRBD2 (5 bases). The CDR3 is made up of 13 amino acids. Germline-derived CDR1 and CDR2 are SGHTA and FQGTGA. The V end was cut by 3 bases, the J end by 6 bases, with 10 bases between. CDR3 coding DNA: TGTGCCAGCAGCTTGAATCCGGGGGATACGCAGTATTTT. Its protein product is CASSLNPGDTQYF. Supplemented by reference TRBV7-3 and TRBJ2-3, the full variable domain reads GAGVSQTPSNKVTEKGKYVELRCDPISGHTALYWYRQSLGQGPEFLIYFQGTGAADDSGLPNDRFFAVRPEGSVSTLKIQRTERGDSAVYLCASSLNPGDTQYFGPGTRLTVL.

For the CDR3, the DNA is TGTGCCAGCAGTTTACGTGGACAGTTACCATATGGCTACACCTTC. Translating it yields CASSLRGQLPYGYTF. V gene TRBV28 combines with J gene TRBJ1-2, with D tentatively TRBD1 (6 bases). This CDR3 spans 15 amino acids. Trimming removed 2 bases at V and 5 bases at J, with 15 bases between. Germline assignment: CDR1 MDHEN and CDR2 SYDVKM.

This clone was seen a handful of times. The chain combines TRBV5-6 with TRBJ1-2; TRBD1 is a possible D gene (6 bases). Trimming removed 0 bases at V and 0 bases at J, with 12 bases between. This CDR3 contains 16 residues. Germline CDR1 is SGHDT and CDR2 is YYEEEE. DNA of the CDR3: TGTGCCAGCAGCTTGGTAGGACAGCAAGCTAACTATGGCTACACCTTC. Translation: CASSLVGQQANYGYTF. The entire variable domain, with the rest obtained from reference TRBV5-6 and TRBJ1-2, is as follows: DAGVTQSPTHLIKTRGQQVTLRCSPKSGHDTVSWYQQALGQGPQFIFQYYEEEERQRGNFPDRFSGHQFPNYSSELNVNALLLGDSALYLCASSLVGQQANYGYTFGSGTRLTVV.

The CDR3 loop reads CSAEAGEKLFF. CDR3 sequence (DNA): TGCAGTGCCGAAGCGGGCGAAAAACTGTTTTTT. The V and J genes are TRBV20-1 and TRBJ1-4; the D is unclear. V was pared by 6 bases and J by 8 bases, with 10 bases between. The CDR3 totals 11 residues. CDR1 is DFQATT, CDR2 SNEGSKA, per germline (reference sequence).